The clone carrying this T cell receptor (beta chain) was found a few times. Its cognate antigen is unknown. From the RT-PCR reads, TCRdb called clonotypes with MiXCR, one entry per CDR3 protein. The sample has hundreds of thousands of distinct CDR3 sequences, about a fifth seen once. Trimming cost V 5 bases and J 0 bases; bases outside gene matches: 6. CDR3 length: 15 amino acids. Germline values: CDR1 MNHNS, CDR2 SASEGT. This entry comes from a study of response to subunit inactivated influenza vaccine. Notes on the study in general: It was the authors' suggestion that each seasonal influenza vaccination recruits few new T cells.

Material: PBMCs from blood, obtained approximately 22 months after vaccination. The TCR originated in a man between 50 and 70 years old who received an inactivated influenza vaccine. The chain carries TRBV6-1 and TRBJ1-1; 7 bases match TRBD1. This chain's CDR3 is CASSLQGVLNTEAFF. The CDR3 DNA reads TGTGCCAGCAGTCTTCAGGGGGTCTTGAACACTGAAGCTTTCTTT.